This T cell receptor beta chain was captured in a study of Ad26.COV2.S vaccination and SARS-CoV-2 variants. This CDR3 comprises 11 residues. Trimming cost V 6 bases and J 2 bases, with 4 bases left between them. Sample treatment: approximately 18 received Ad26.COV2.S at low or high dose, single or two shots; about five received placebo; per-sample allocation not given. Sample collection was performed on day 63 after the first vaccine or placebo injection. Method: immunoSEQ multiplex PCR; TCRdb's copy keeps in-frame clones and lacks some. Of about 460,000 clones in the sample, 89% were seen once. The sequence was obtained from a person aged 18-60 years who received the Ad26.COV2.S COVID-19 vaccine or a placebo. The sequencing here drew on peripheral blood, taken in a trial of Ad26.COV2.S vaccine versus placebo. The chain couples TRBV12-3 or TRBV12-4 to TRBJ2-5; D is undetermined. This chain's CDR3 is CASRHQETQYF. In DNA form, the CDR3 reads TGTGCCAGCAGACATCAAGAGACCCAGTACTTC.